The rows below give T cell receptor beta chains drawn from one sample of a study of T cell responses to AZD1222 COVID-19 vaccine. TCRdb's table, derived via immunoSEQ multiplex PCR, lists solely in-frame clones and lacks some. The sample contains roughly 250,000 clones, over 90% of which appear only once. Sequencing used peripheral blood, obtained on day 0 of AZD1222 vaccination. These receptors came from an adult in good health. The CDR3 runs from the conserved cysteine through the conserved F or W. The D gene is left open where the match is weak. Not all rows give a size; the values are once, few, many and, for expanded clones, a class.

cdr3_aa	cdr3_nt	clone_size	v_call	d_call	j_call
CASSPMGPGSNEKLFF	TGTGCCAGCAGCCCAATGGGGCCAGGGTCTAATGAAAAACTGTTTTTT	NA	TRBV7-2	NA	TRBJ1-4
CASRRANYGYTF	TGTGCCAGCCGTAGGGCCAACTATGGCTACACCTTC	NA	TRBV28	NA	TRBJ1-2
CASSGGDSGSYNEQFF	TGTGCCAGCAGCGGAGGGGACTCTGGATCCTACAATGAGCAGTTCTTC	NA	TRBV9	NA	TRBJ2-1
CASSLADTGNTIYF	TGTGCCAGCAGCTTAGCCGACACTGGAAACACCATATATTTT	NA	TRBV7-2	NA	TRBJ1-3
CASSLLTGGTEAFF	TGTGCCAGCAGTTTACTAACAGGGGGCACTGAAGCTTTCTTT	NA	TRBV27	TRBD1	TRBJ1-1
CATRDRGGSNEQFF	TGTGCCACCAGAGACAGGGGGGGGTCCAATGAGCAGTTCTTC	once	TRBV15	TRBD1	TRBJ2-1
CASSLGQGRTDTQYF	TGTGCCAGCAGTCTGGGACAGGGGCGCACAGATACGCAGTATTTT	NA	TRBV28	TRBD1	TRBJ2-3
CARGEDGTDTQYF	TGTGCCCGAGGGGAGGACGGCACAGATACGCAGTATTTT	NA	TRBV7-9	NA	TRBJ2-3
CASSLGAAASYEQYF	TGTGCCAGCAGCTTAGGGGCGGCCGCTTCCTACGAGCAGTACTTC	NA	TRBV7-2	NA	TRBJ2-7
CATSDLDGGGWHF	TGTGCCACCAGTGATTTGGACGGCGGGGGGTGGCATTTT	NA	TRBV24-1	NA	TRBJ1-5
CASRGGGNEQYF	TGTGCCAGCAGGGGCGGAGGTAACGAGCAGTACTTC	NA	TRBV7-2	NA	TRBJ2-7
CASSYSNSRVGELFF	TGTGCCAGCAGTTACTCGAATTCCCGGGTCGGGGAGCTGTTTTTT	NA	TRBV6-5	NA	TRBJ2-2
CASSFNTASYGYTF	TGTGCCAGCAGTTTTAATACAGCGAGCTATGGCTACACCTTC	once	TRBV28	NA	TRBJ1-2
CATLDRSNQPQHF	TGTGCCACACTGGACCGTAGCAATCAGCCCCAGCATTTT	NA	TRBV28	NA	TRBJ1-5
CASSQDPRGFISGANVLTF	TGTGCCAGCAGCCAAGACCCCAGGGGGTTCATCTCTGGGGCCAACGTCCTGACTTTC	NA	TRBV4-2	TRBD1	TRBJ2-6
CASSPSDEQFF	TGTGCCAGCTCCCCATCGGATGAGCAGTTCTTC	NA	TRBV18	NA	TRBJ2-1
CASSPDWSSYEQYF	TGTGCCAGTAGTCCCGACTGGAGCTCCTACGAGCAGTACTTC	NA	TRBV19	NA	TRBJ2-7
CASSLDPTQPQHF	TGTGCCAGCAGCTTAGATCCAACTCAGCCCCAGCATTTT	NA	TRBV7-9	NA	TRBJ1-5
CASERYEQYF	TGTGCCAGCGAACGGTACGAGCAGTACTTC	NA	TRBV2	NA	TRBJ2-7
CAWRTNDSPLHF	TGTGCCTGGAGAACTAATGATTCACCCCTCCACTTT	NA	TRBV30	NA	TRBJ1-6
CASSDQGLRGARRHF	TGTGCCAGCAGTGATCAGGGACTTCGAGGCGCCCGAAGGCATTTT	NA	TRBV2	NA	TRBJ1-5
CASSLAESYTF	TGTGCCAGCAGTCTCGCGGAGAGCTACACCTTC	NA	TRBV25-1	NA	TRBJ1-2
CASSPNSNTEAFF	TGTGCCAGCTCACCAAATAGCAACACTGAAGCTTTCTTT	NA	TRBV18	NA	TRBJ1-1
CATSDPTDSSSGNTIYF	TGTGCCACCAGTGATCCTACGGACAGTAGCTCTGGAAACACCATATATTTT	NA	TRBV24-1	NA	TRBJ1-3
CASSLDRANTEAFF	TGTGCCAGCAGCTTAGACAGGGCGAACACTGAAGCTTTCTTT	once	TRBV7-2	NA	TRBJ1-1